At least ten counts were recorded for the clone carrying this TCR beta chain. The antigen remains unidentified. The iRepertoire nested amplicon-rescue multiplex PCR amplified TCR alpha and beta CDR3s from RNA. One-step reverse transcription and amplification started from approximately 100-400 ng of tissue mRNA or PBMC total RNA. Via MiXCR, TCRdb re-called the multiplex PCR reads, giving one row per CDR3 protein. The sample comprises tens of thousands of distinct CDR3 sequences, around 37% of which are singletons, and roughly two fifths rests with the top ten. Germline V CDR1 and CDR2: MNHEY, SMNVEV (reference sequence). This CDR3 is 13 amino acids long. Trimming cost V 8 bases and J 4 bases, with 11 bases left between them. This sample is part of a study of glioma-infiltrating T cells. Study-wide points: Gliomas, especially low-grade, showed above-expected tissue-blood divergence; non-neoplastic patients showed below. Only very few CDR3 sequences appeared in both tissue and blood.

This receptor was obtained from a human donor with low-grade glioma or glioblastoma, undergoing nonglioma brain surgery, or in good health (not recorded which). V usage is TRBV27 and J usage is TRBJ2-2, with a tentative D call TRBD1 (6 bases). The sample consisted of glioma tissue, nonneoplastic brain tissue, or PBMCs (not recorded which). The CDR3 loop reads CASGRGGTGELFF. The CDR3 nucleotides read TGTGCCAGCGGGAGAGGGGGCACCGGGGAGCTGTTTTTT.